The 18 T cell receptor beta chains below were found in one sample sequenced in a study of T cells in Graves' hyperthyroidism and ophthalmopathy. RNA transcripts served as the template for amplifying TCR beta CDR3 regions. Using the HTBI primer set, a first-round RT-PCR was run on the TCR CDR3. TCRdb fed the multiplex PCR reads into MiXCR, producing one record per CDR3 protein. This repertoire shows about 640,000 distinct CDR3 sequences, around 20% found once; its top ten account for about 34%. The sequencing input was blood. Receptors originate from a man aged 25-45 years with Graves' ophthalmopathy.

The genes are TRBV29-1 and TRBJ2-1, with a possible D match to TRBD2 (6 bases). CDR3 size: 17 residues. V lost 0 bases to trimming and J lost 4 bases, with 19 bases between them. In germline, CDR1 is SQVTM, CDR2 ANQGSEA. The CDR3 DNA follows: TGCAGCGTTGAAGATCCCTTTTCGGCGGGACGATACAATGAGCAGTTCTTC. Translation gives CSVEDPFSAGRYNEQFF.

With regard to this clonotype: A single base separates this from a much larger clone, so it may be a read error. The J gene is TRBJ2-2, the V gene TRBV6-2 or TRBV6-3; D perhaps matches TRBD1 (6 bases). The CDR3 spans 14 residues. Germline values: CDR1 MNHEY, CDR2 SVGEGT. CDR3 nucleotide sequence: TGTGCCAGCAGTTACTGGCAGGGGACCGGGGAGCTGCTTTTT. Its protein product is CASSYWQGTGELLF.

V gene TRBV28 combines with J gene TRBJ2-6, with 8 bases fitting TRBD1. The length of the CDR3 is 17 residues. Trimming cost V 7 bases and J 0 bases; bases outside gene matches: 8. Germline V gives CDR1 MDHEN, CDR2 SYDVKM. This chain's CDR3 is CASIPTGAYSGANVLTF. In DNA, the CDR3 is TGTGCCAGCATCCCGACAGGGGCATACTCTGGGGCCAACGTCCTGACTTTC.

The table lists this clonotype with a few counts. The V call is TRBV7-3, the J call TRBJ2-6; 7 nucleotides line up with TRBD2. V shed 1 base, J shed 0 bases, and the junction held 3 bases outside the gene matches. The CDR3 loop spans 17 amino acids. Per the germline V gene, CDR1 is SGHTA and CDR2 is FQGTGA. The CDR3 DNA follows: TGTGCCAGCAGCTTAATCGCGGGGGTCTCTGGGGCCAACGTCCTGACTTTC. Translated, it gives CASSLIAGVSGANVLTF.

This clonotype was observed a few times. The gene calls are TRBV10-2 and TRBJ1-5, with D perhaps matching TRBD1 (6 bases). The CDR3 totals 13 residues. Germline V CDR1 and CDR2: WSHSY, SAAADI. Trimming cost V 7 bases and J 3 bases, with 10 bases left between them. The CDR3 loop reads CASNTGLNQPQHF. CDR3 in DNA: TGCGCCAGCAATACAGGGCTCAATCAGCCCCAGCATTTT.

This clonotype was seen only a few times. The V gene is TRBV19, the J gene TRBJ2-1, with D perhaps assigned TRBD1 or TRBD2 (5 bases each). Germline CDR1 is LNHDA and CDR2 is SQIVND (reference sequence). The length of the CDR3 is 15 residues. Trimming stripped 10 bases from V and 1 base from J, with 17 bases between. In DNA, the CDR3 is TGTGCCACCAGTCCGCAGGGCGGGTCCTACAATGAGCAGTTCTTC. Its translation: CATSPQGGSYNEQFF.

This clonotype was seen ten or more times. This rearrangement joins TRBV20-1 to TRBJ1-3; unclear D gene. The V end was cut by 3 bases, the J end by 2 bases, with 11 bases between. Per germline, CDR1 DFQATT and CDR2 SNEGSKA (reference sequence). The CDR3 totals 14 residues. The CDR3 sequence: CSARERAAGNTIYF. CDR3 in DNA: TGCAGTGCTAGGGAAAGGGCCGCTGGAAACACCATATATTTT.

CDR3 sequence: CSVEKAAGGSGELFF. CDR3 in DNA: TGCAGCGTTGAAAAGGCGGCGGGGGGCTCCGGGGAGCTGTTTTTT. The chain has TRBV29-1 and TRBJ2-2, with TRBD2 matching over 8 bases. Germline V gene sequence: CDR1 SQVTM, CDR2 ANQGSEA. The V gene end was trimmed by 2 bases and the J gene end by 6 bases; junction bases not matched to a gene: 8. The CDR3 spans 15 residues.

The table lists this clonotype with many counts. The chain links TRBV2 to TRBJ1-1; 7 bases fit TRBD1. Germline CDR1 is SNHLY and CDR2 is FYNNEI. There are 15 residues in the CDR3. The trim removed 7 bases at V and 6 bases at J, leaving 14 bases unmatched. CDR3 in DNA: TGTGCCAGCAAAAAAGGGTCAACAGGGGAGGCTGAAGCTTTCTTT. It yields the protein CASKKGSTGEAEAFF.

This clonotype was observed at least ten times. The chain links TRBV30 to TRBJ2-7; 10 positions agree with TRBD1. Trimming at V came to 3 bases and at J to 6 bases, leaving 8 bases not matched to a gene. CDR1 and CDR2 from the germline V gene are GTSNPN and SVGIG (reference sequence). CDR3 length: 14 residues. The CDR3 loop is CAWRYGQGVSEQYF. CDR3 DNA sequence: TGTGCCTGGAGGTATGGACAGGGGGTATCCGAGCAGTACTTC.

There are a few counts of this clonotype. This rearrangement joins TRBV6-2 or TRBV6-3 to TRBJ2-1, with D uncertain. The CDR3 totals 15 residues. The ends were cut back, 7 bases at V and 6 bases at J, with 19 bases in the middle. Germline lookup yields CDR1 MNHEY and CDR2 SVGEGT. CDR3: CASTQLPRSTNEQFF. The CDR3, as DNA: TGTGCCAGCACCCAACTTCCACGCAGCACCAATGAGCAGTTCTTC.

This clonotype appeared once. This chain joins TRBV9 and TRBJ2-3; maybe TRBD2 (5 bases). Deletions cut 5 bases from V and 3 bases from J, with 13 bases between. The CDR3 has 14 amino acids. In germline, CDR1 is SGDLS, CDR2 YYNGEE. CDR3 loop: CASSGGAVTDTQYF. In nucleotides, the CDR3 is TGTGCCAGCAGTGGAGGTGCGGTGACAGATACGCAGTATTTT.

This clonotype occurred a few times. This chain links TRBV19 with TRBJ2-1; 9 bases fit TRBD2. The CDR3 length is 18 residues. J gave up 9 bases and V 1 base, and 16 bases lay outside the gene matches. Germline V gene data show CDR1 as LNHDA and CDR2 as SQIVND (reference sequence). The CDR3 sequence: CASSIVGPGTSSVIEQFF. As DNA, the CDR3 is TGTGCCAGTAGTATAGTGGGGCCCGGGACTAGCTCGGTTATTGAGCAGTTCTTC.

This clonotype was observed at least ten times. J is TRBJ2-5 and V is TRBV11-2; a possible D gene is TRBD2 (6 bases). CDR1 and CDR2 (germline): SGHAT, FQNNGV. The V end was cut by 5 bases, the J end by 4 bases, with 11 bases between. The CDR3 length is 13 residues. Written as DNA, the CDR3 is TGTGCCAGCAGCCCGGGAGTGGGAGAGACCCAGTACTTC. Translation: CASSPGVGETQYF. Complete variable domain (other parts from reference TRBV11-2 and TRBJ2-5): EAGVAQSPRYKIIEKRQSVAFWCNPISGHATLYWYQQILGQGPKLLIQFQNNGVVDDSQLPKDRFSAERLKGVDSTLKIQPAKLEDSAVYLCASSPGVGETQYFGPGTRLLVL.

This chain joins TRBV3-2 and TRBJ1-6. TRBV3-2 counts as a pseudogene. This CDR3 has 15 amino acids. Written as DNA, the CDR3 is TGTGCCAGCAGGGGGGAGGGGATCTATAATTCACCCCTCCACTTT. Encoded protein: CASRGEGIYNSPLHF.

V usage is TRBV5-1 and J usage is TRBJ1-1; possibly TRBD1 for D (6 bases). V dropped 4 bases and J dropped 1 base, with 11 bases sitting between them. This CDR3 spans 14 amino acids. The germline CDR1 and CDR2 sequences are SGHRS and YFSETQ. The CDR3 sequence is CASSPGHRNTEAFF. CDR3 sequence (DNA): TGCGCCAGCAGCCCGGGACATCGGAACACTGAAGCTTTCTTT. Combining the CDR3 with reference TRBV5-1 and TRBJ1-1 gives the whole variable domain KAGVTQTPRYLIKTRGQQVTLSCSPISGHRSVSWYQQTPGQGLQFLFEYFSETQRNKGNFPGRFSGRQFSNSRSEMNVSTLELGDSALYLCASSPGHRNTEAFFGQGTRLTVV.

This clonotype was seen at least ten times. The chain links TRBV2 to TRBJ2-7, with D perhaps assigned TRBD1 or TRBD2 (5 bases each). Germline V gene data show CDR1 as SNHLY and CDR2 as FYNNEI. This CDR3 has 15 amino acids. Trimming pared 3 bases from V and 5 bases from J, leaving 17 bases between. Here the CDR3 reads CASSEGDGDGDEQYF. The CDR3 DNA sequence: TGTGCCAGCAGTGAGGGGGACGGAGACGGAGACGAGCAGTACTTC.

The table lists this clonotype with many counts. This chain links TRBV27 with TRBJ1-1, with TRBD1 matching 9 bases. CDR1 MNHEY and CDR2 SMNVEV come from the germline V gene (reference sequence). This CDR3 has 16 residues. The V and J ends lost 0 bases and 1 base, in that order; junction bases with no gene match: 3. The CDR3 sequence: CASSLSRGQGNTEAFF. Here the CDR3 DNA reads TGTGCCAGCAGTTTATCTAGGGGACAGGGGAACACTGAAGCTTTCTTT.